Here is one TCR beta chain with its context. What it binds is unknown. These data belong to a study of cytomegalovirus exposure and HLA in healthy donors. CDR1 and CDR2 from the germline V gene are SGHKS and YYEKEE (reference sequence). V was clipped by 10 bases and J by 5 bases, with 16 bases between them. The CDR3 sequence is 14 residues long. Primers for the PCR totalled 60 Vbeta and 13 Jbeta. Clones were read by immunoSEQ multiplex PCR, and TCRdb kept only the in-frame ones, dropping some. The table lists 65,000 to 90,000 clones, roughly 70% of them singletons, with about 3% in the top ten. Study observations and caveats: Compared with the approximately 700-donor mean, an Asian-associated ancestry cluster reportedly had fewer N-insertions, according to a later analysis.

The TCR sequence derives from a man aged 40-50 years in good health and CMV-seronegative. This rearrangement joins TRBV5-5 to TRBJ1-6; D remains ambiguous. Sample: PBMCs. The CDR3 protein is CASFAGLNNSPLHF. The DNA of the CDR3 is TGTGCCTCTTTCGCCGGACTAAATAATTCACCCCTCCACTTT.